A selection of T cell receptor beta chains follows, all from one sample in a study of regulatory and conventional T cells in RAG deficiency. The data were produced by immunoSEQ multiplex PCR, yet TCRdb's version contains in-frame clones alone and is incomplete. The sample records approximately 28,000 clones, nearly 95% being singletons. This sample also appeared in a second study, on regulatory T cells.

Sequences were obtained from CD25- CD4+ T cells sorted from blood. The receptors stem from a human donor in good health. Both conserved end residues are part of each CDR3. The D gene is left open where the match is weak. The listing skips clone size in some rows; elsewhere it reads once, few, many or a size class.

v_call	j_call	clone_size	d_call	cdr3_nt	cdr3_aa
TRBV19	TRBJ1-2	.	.	TGTGCCAGTAGTATTACGCAGGTTGGTCAGAATGGCTACACCTTC	CASSITQVGQNGYTF
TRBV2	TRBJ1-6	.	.	TGTGCCAGCAGTTCCAGGGGAATGAATTCACCCCTCCACTTT	CASSSRGMNSPLHF
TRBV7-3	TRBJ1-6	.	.	TGTGCCAGCAGCTTAATGGGGGGGCTAAACCGGTCACCCCTCCACTTT	CASSLMGGLNRSPLHF
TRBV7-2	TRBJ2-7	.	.	TGTGCCAGCAGCTTAGGATTGGGTGGACCGGGGTACTCCTACGAGCAGTACTTC	CASSLGLGGPGYSYEQYF
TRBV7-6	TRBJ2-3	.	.	TGTGCCAGCAGCTTTCAAAGTCGGATTCAGGCAGATACGCAGTATTTT	CASSFQSRIQADTQYF
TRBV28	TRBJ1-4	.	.	TGTGCCAGCAGTCCACCCTACAGGGCAACTAATGAAAAACTGTTTTTT	CASSPPYRATNEKLFF
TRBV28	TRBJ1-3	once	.	TGTGCCAGCAGTTCCGGGACACAAGGAAACACCATATATTTT	CASSSGTQGNTIYF
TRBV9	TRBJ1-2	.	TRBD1	TGTGCCAGCAGCGTAGCTGTGACAGGGAAGAGTGCCTATGGCTACACCTTC	CASSVAVTGKSAYGYTF
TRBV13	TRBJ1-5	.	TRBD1	TGTGCCAGCAGCGTAAACAGGGGGCAGGGCACTAAGGAGCAGCCCCAGCATTTT	CASSVNRGQGTKEQPQHF
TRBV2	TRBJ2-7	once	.	TGTGCCAGCATTGGGGCATACGAGCAGTACTTC	CASIGAYEQYF
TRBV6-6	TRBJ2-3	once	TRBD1	TGTGCCAGCAGTTATGGAGACAGGGCGGATTTT	CASSYGDRADF
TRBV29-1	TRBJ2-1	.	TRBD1	TGCAGCTTCTTGGGGACAGCTCCCCACAATGAGCAGTTCTTC	CSFLGTAPHNEQFF
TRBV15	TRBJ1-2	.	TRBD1	TGTGCCACCAGTCGGGACAGGGGGCACGCTAACTATGGCTACACCTTC	CATSRDRGHANYGYTF
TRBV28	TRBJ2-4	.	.	TGTGCCAGCAGCCCCTTAGCCAAAAACATTCAGTACTTC	CASSPLAKNIQYF
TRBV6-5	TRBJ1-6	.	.	TGTGCCACACTTGCGAGCTCCTATAATTCCCCCCTCCACTTT	CATLASSYNSPLHF